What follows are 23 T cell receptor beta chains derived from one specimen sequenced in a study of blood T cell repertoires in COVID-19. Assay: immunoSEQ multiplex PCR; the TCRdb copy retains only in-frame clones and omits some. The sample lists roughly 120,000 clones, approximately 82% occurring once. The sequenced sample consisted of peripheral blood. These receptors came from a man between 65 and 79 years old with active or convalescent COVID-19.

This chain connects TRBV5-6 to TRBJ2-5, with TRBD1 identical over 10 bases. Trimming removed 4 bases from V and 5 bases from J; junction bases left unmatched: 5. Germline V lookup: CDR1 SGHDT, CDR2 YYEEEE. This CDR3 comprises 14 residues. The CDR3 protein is CASSETGGKETQYF. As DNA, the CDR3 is TGTGCCAGCAGCGAGACAGGGGGCAAGGAGACCCAGTACTTC.

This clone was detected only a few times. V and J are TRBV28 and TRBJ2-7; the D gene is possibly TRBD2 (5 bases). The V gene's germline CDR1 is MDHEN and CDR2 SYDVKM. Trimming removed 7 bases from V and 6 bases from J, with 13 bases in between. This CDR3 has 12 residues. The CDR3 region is CASNKPGLEQYF. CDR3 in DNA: TGTGCCAGCAACAAACCCGGACTCGAGCAGTACTTC.

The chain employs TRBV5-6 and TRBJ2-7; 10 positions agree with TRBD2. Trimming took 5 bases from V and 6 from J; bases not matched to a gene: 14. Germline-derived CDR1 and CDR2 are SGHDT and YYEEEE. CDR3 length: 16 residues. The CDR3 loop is CASSPASSGRAGEQYF. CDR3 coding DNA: TGTGCCAGCAGTCCGGCATCTAGCGGGAGAGCAGGCGAGCAGTACTTC.

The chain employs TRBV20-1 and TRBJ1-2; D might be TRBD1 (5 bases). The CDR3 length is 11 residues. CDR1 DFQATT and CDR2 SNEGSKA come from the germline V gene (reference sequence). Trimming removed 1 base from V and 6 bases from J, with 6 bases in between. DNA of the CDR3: TGCAGTGCTAGAGTAGGGGATGGCTACACCTTC. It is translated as CSARVGDGYTF.

The CDR3 reads CASSPGGAGVGTGELFF. The CDR3 DNA sequence: TGTGCCAGCAGTCCCGGGGGGGCGGGAGTTGGCACCGGGGAGCTGTTTTTT. V is TRBV28 and J is TRBJ2-2; 8 positions agree with TRBD2. Trimming removed 5 bases from V and 4 bases from J; junction bases left unmatched: 12. Germline assignment: CDR1 MDHEN and CDR2 SYDVKM. The CDR3 has 17 amino acids.

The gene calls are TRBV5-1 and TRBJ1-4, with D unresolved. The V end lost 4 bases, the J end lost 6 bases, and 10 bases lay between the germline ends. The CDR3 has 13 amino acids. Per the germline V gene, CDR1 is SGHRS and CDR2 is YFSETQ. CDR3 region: CASSPGSHEKLFF. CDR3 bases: TGCGCCAGCAGCCCGGGTAGTCATGAAAAACTGTTTTTT.

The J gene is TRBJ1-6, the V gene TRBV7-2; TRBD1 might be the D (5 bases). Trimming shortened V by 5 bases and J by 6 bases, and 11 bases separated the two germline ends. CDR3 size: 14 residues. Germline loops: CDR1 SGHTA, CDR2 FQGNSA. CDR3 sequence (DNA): TGTGCCAGCAGCCCGGACACCCGTAATTCACCCCTCCACTTT. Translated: CASSPDTRNSPLHF. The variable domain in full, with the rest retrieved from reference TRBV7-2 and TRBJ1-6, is GAGVSQSPSNKVTEKGKDVELRCDPISGHTALYWYRQSLGQGLEFLIYFQGNSAPDKSGLPSDRFSAERTGGSVSTLTIQRTQQEDSAVYLCASSPDTRNSPLHFGNGTRLTVT.

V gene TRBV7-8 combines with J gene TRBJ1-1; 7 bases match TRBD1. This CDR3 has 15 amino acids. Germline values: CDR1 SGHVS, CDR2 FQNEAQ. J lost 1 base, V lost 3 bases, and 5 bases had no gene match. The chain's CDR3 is CASSLNRGGNTEAFF. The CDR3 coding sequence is TGTGCCAGCAGCTTGAACAGGGGTGGGAACACTGAAGCTTTCTTT.

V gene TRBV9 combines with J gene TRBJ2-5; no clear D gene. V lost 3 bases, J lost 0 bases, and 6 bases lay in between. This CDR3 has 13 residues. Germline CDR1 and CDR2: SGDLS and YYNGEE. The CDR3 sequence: CASSATHQETQYF. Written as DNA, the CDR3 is TGTGCCAGCAGCGCGACTCACCAAGAGACCCAGTACTTC.

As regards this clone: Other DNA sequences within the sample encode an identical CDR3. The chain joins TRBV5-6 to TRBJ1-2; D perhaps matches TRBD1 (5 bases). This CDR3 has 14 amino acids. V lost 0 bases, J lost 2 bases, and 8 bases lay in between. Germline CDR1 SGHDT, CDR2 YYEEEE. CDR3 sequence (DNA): TGTGCCAGCAGCTTGGGACAGATAAACTATGGCTACACCTTC. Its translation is CASSLGQINYGYTF.

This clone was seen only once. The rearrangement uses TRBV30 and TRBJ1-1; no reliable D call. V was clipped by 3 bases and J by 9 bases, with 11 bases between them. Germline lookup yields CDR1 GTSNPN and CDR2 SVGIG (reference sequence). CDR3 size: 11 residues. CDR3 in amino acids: CAWREGSKAFF. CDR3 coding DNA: TGTGCCTGGAGAGAGGGAAGTAAAGCTTTCTTT.

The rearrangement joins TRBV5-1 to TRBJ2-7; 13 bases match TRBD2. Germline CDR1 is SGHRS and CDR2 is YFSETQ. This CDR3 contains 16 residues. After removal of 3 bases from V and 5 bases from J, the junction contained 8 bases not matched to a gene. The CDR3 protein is CASSSGGLAGANEQYF. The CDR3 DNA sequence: TGCGCCAGCAGCTCGGGCGGACTAGCGGGAGCAAACGAGCAGTACTTC.

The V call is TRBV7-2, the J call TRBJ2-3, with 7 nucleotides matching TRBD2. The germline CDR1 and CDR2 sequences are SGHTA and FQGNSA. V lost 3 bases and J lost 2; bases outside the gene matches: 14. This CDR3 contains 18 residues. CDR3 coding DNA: TGTGCCAGCAGCTTGCGGGGGATGGGCGGGGGTCTCACAGATACGCAGTATTTT. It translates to CASSLRGMGGGLTDTQYF.

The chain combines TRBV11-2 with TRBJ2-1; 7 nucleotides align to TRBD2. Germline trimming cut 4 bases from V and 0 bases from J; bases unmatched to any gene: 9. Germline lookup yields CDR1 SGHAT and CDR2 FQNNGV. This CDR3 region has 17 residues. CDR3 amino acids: CASSSRSGASSYNEQFF. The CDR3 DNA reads TGTGCCAGCAGCTCCCGCAGCGGGGCGTCCTCCTACAATGAGCAGTTCTTC.

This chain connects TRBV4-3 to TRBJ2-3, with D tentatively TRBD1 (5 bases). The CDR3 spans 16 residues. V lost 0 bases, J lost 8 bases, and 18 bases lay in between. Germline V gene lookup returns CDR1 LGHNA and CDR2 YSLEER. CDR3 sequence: CASSQEWAQGWGTQYF. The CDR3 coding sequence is TGCGCCAGCAGCCAAGAATGGGCCCAGGGATGGGGTACGCAGTATTTT.

The CDR3 loop is CASSQGSASDQPQHF. The CDR3 region has the DNA TGTGCCAGCAGCCAGGGCTCCGCTAGTGATCAGCCCCAGCATTTT. This chain links TRBV6-6 with TRBJ1-5; D possibly corresponds to TRBD1 (5 bases). The CDR3 consists of 15 residues. The germline CDR1 and CDR2 sequences are MNHNY and SVGAGI (reference sequence). The ends were cut back, 6 bases at V and 5 bases at J, with 17 bases in the middle.

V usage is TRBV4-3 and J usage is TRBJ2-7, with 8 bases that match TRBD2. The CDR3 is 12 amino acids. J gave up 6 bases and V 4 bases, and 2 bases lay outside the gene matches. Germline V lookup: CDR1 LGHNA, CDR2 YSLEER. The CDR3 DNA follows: TGCGCCAGCAGCCTCGGGGGGGGCGAGCAGTACTTC. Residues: CASSLGGGEQYF.

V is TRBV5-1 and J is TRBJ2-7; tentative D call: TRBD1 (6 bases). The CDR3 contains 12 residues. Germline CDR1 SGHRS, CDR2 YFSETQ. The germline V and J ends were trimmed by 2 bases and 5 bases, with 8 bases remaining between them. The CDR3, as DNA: TGCGCCAGCAGCTTTCCAGGGGACGAGCAGTACTTC. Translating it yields CASSFPGDEQYF.

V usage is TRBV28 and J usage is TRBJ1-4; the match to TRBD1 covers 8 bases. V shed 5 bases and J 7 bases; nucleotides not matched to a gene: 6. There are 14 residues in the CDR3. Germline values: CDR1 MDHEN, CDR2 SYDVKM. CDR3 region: CASSQTGASEKLFF. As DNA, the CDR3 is TGTGCCAGCAGTCAGACAGGGGCCTCTGAAAAACTGTTTTTT.

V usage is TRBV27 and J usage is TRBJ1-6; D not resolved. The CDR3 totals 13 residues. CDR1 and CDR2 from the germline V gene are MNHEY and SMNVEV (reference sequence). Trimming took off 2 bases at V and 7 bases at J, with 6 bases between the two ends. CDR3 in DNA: TGTGCCAGCAGTTTAAACAGAAATTCACCCCTCCACTTT. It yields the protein CASSLNRNSPLHF.

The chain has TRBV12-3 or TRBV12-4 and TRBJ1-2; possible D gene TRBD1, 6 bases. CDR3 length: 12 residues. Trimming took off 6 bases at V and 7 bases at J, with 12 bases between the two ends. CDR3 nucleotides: TGTGCCAGCAGCCGGACAGAAAGTGGCTACACCTTC. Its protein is CASSRTESGYTF.

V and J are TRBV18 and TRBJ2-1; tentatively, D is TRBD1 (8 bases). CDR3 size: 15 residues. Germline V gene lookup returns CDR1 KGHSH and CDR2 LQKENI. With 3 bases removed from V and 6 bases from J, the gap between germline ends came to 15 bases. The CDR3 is CASSPETGEGNEQFF. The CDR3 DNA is TGTGCCAGCTCACCCGAGACAGGGGAGGGCAATGAGCAGTTCTTC.

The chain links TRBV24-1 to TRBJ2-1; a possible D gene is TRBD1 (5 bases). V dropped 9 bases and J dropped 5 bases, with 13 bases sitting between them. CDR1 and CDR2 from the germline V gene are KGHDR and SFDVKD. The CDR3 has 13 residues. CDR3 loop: CATSDRPDNEQFF. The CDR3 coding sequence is TGTGCCACCTCCGACAGACCCGACAATGAGCAGTTCTTC.